This is a list of T cell receptor beta chains from one sample in a study of blood T cell repertoires in COVID-19. Assay used: immunoSEQ multiplex PCR; TCRdb lists only in-frame clones, some missing. The repertoire holds hundreds of thousands of clones, 80% to 85% seen once, with 6.8% in the top ten. Sequences were obtained from PBMCs or T cells enriched from blood (not recorded which). The receptors come from a woman in her forties who had recovered from COVID-19. CDR3s leave out the opening cysteine and the closing phenylalanine or tryptophan.

TRBV19 | ASSMGLAGVYEQY
TRBV12-3/TRBV12-4 | ASSLSDADAYT
TRBV7-9 | ASSLASPSGDTQY
TRBV11-2 | ASSLLTPLSYNEQF
TRBV21-1 | ASSKRTPLSWWTATIQETQY
TRBV7-9 | ASSLVVSARWDNEQF
TRBV20-1 | SARASGAQF
TRBV28 | ASSWAGGPGANVLT
TRBV7-2 | ASSLDGTSRRDTQY
TRBV6-5 | ATIGGTGYT
TRBV25-1 | ASSRTGGSGPLH
TRBV5-4 | ASSSLPPLQETQY
TRBV19 | ASSFGSTSQETQY
TRBV12-3/TRBV12-4 | ASSSDRGLGYT
TRBV27 | ASSPQTSGHYNEQF
TRBV5-1 | ASSLEPTGGNIGELF
TRBV11-2 | ASSPQWGQGAWETQY
TRBV2 | ASSDSGRETQY
TRBV7-9 | ASSLGTRPSYEQY
TRBV11-3 | ASSDRLAGGGDEQF
TRBV9 | ASSLQGASEKLF
TRBV20-1 | SASEDWGDNYEQY
TRBV4-2 | ASSQDGIYGYT
TRBV12-3/TRBV12-4 | ASSLGGNSPLH
TRBV5-4 | ASSLPNRSVETQY
TRBV11-2 | ASSSSGSGYNEQF
TRBV7-2 | ASSLDPGAYNEQF
TRBV30 | AWRRGRNTGELF
TRBV6-1 | ASSEQYTEAF
TRBV7-9 | ASSLTTGDNEQF
TRBV28 | ASSDRLKNSPLH
TRBV5-4 | ASSLEGRGREAF
TRBV12-3/TRBV12-4 | ASSLRNNQPQH
TRBV3-1/TRBV3-2 | ASSQERDSLH
TRBV10-2 | ASSVGRGTEAF
TRBV14 | ASSQDNPNRDSSELF
TRBV4-1 | ASSPGLIRGQETQY
TRBV6-2/TRBV6-3 | ASSYGPGSTDTQY
TRBV10-3 | AISGDNEQF
TRBV28 | ASMGLAAYEQY